A selection of T cell receptor beta chains follows, all from one sample in a study of regulatory T cells in long-lasting Graves disease. Each CDR3 protein is one row after TCRdb ran MiXCR on the multiplex PCR reads. The sample has some 350,000 distinct CDR3 sequences; under 20% are singletons. The sample was also linked to a second study, of T cells in Graves' hyperthyroidism and ophthalmopathy.

The sequencing used peripheral blood mononuclear cells (PBMCs), collected at new diagnosis, from a patient treated with antithyroid drugs. These receptors were taken from a woman under 30 with Graves disease. Both conserved end residues are part of each CDR3. The D gene is left open where the match is weak. Size values are once, few and many counts, or a class for expanded clones, and some rows have none.

>.|TRBJ2-1|TRBV4-2|.
TGTGCCAGCAGCGGGGGGCCAAGCGATGAGCAGTTCTTC
CASSGGPSDEQFF
>.|TRBJ1-5|TRBV20-1|few
TGCAGTGCTAGAGATGGGGGATTCGGTCAGCCCCAGCATTTT
CSARDGGFGQPQHF
>TRBD1|TRBJ2-1|TRBV9|.
TGTGCCAGCAGCGTCTCCGGGACAGGGGGCAATGAGCAGTTCTTC
CASSVSGTGGNEQFF
>.|TRBJ1-1|TRBV10-3|few
TGTGCCATCGCCGAGCGGGGTAACACTGAAGCTTTCTTT
CAIAERGNTEAFF
>TRBD1|TRBJ2-7|TRBV6-1|many
TGTGCCAGCAGCAGAACCGGGACAGTCTCCTACGAGCAGTACTTC
CASSRTGTVSYEQYF
>TRBD2|TRBJ2-7|TRBV12-3/TRBV12-4|many
TGTGCCAGCAGGGCTAGCGGGAGATCGTCCGAGCAGTACTTC
CASRASGRSSEQYF
>TRBD2|TRBJ2-3|TRBV18|few
TGTGCCAGCTCACCACTCAGGCGGGGGGCCAACACAGATACGCAGTATTTT
CASSPLRRGANTDTQYF
>.|TRBJ1-3|TRBV4-1|few
TGCGCCAGCAGCCAAGATTTCCAGAAAGTACACACCATATATTTT
CASSQDFQKVHTIYF
>TRBD2|TRBJ2-7|TRBV3-1|.
TGTGCCAGCAGCCAGTCAGGGACTAGCTCCTACGAGCAGTACTTC
CASSQSGTSSYEQYF
>TRBD1|TRBJ2-1|TRBV28|many
TGTGCCAGCAGTCCCCCGGGACAGGGTCCCAATGAGCAGTTCTTC
CASSPPGQGPNEQFF
>TRBD1|TRBJ2-2|TRBV3-1|few
TGTGCCAGCAGCCACTGGGACAGGGGGGAGCTGTTTTTT
CASSHWDRGELFF
>.|TRBJ1-1|TRBV6-5|few
TGTGCCAGCAGTTACCTCCGACAGCCGAACACTGAAGCTTTCTTT
CASSYLRQPNTEAFF